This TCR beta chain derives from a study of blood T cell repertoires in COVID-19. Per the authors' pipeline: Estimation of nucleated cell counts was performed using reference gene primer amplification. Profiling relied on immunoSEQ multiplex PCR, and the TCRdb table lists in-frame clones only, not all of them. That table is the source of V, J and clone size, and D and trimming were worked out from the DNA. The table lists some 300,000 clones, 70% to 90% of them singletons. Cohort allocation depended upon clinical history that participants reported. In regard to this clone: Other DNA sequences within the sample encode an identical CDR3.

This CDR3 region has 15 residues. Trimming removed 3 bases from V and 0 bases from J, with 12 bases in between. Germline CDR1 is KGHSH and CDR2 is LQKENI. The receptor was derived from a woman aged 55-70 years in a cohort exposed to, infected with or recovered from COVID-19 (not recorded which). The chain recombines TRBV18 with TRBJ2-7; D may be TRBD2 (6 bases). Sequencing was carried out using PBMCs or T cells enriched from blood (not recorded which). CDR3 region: CASSPYGGSSYEQYF. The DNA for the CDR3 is TGTGCCAGCTCACCTTACGGGGGAAGCTCCTACGAGCAGTACTTC.